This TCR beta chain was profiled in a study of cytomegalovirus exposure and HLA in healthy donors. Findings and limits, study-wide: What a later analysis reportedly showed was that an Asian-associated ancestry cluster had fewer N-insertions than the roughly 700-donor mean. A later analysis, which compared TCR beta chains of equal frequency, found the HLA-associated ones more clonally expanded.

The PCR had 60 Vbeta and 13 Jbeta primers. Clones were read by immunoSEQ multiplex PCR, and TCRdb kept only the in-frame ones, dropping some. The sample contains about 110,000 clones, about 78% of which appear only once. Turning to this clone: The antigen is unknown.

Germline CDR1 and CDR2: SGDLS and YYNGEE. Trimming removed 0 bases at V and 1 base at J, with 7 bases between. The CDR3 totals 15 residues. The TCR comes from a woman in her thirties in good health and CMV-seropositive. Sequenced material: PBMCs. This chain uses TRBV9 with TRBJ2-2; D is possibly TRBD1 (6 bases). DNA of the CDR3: TGTGCCAGCAGCGTAGCAGGGGTGAACACCGGGGAGCTGTTTTTT. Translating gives CASSVAGVNTGELFF.